The source of this T cell receptor beta chain is a study of cytomegalovirus exposure and HLA in healthy donors. Regarding the study as a whole: When analyzed later, a missense DCLRE1C variant was found to be linked to TCR beta V- and J-gene trimming. Previously analyzed data showed that most TCR beta V segments were productive at a frequency of about 90% or about 30%. Later on, analysis showed that most CMV-associated TCR beta chains appeared to be HLA-restricted.

This clone was detected once. What it binds is not known. PCR primers comprised 60 Vbeta and 13 Jbeta primers. Profiling relied on immunoSEQ multiplex PCR, and the TCRdb table lists in-frame clones only, not all of them. The table includes 95,000 to 150,000 clones, roughly three fifths detected once. J was trimmed by 0 bases and V by 6 bases; bases with no gene match: 0. The V gene's germline CDR1 is MNHEY and CDR2 SVGAGI. The length of the CDR3 is 15 residues. The donors were healthy bone marrow donors. The TCR was taken from a man between 18 and 29 years old in good health and CMV-seronegative. J is TRBJ2-1 and V is TRBV6-5; 12 nucleotides align to TRBD2. Sequenced: PBMCs. The CDR3 is CASRLAGGSYNEQFF. The DNA for the CDR3 is TGTGCCAGCAGACTAGCGGGGGGCTCCTACAATGAGCAGTTCTTC.